This TCR beta chain comes out of a study of blood T cell repertoires in COVID-19. The method was immunoSEQ multiplex PCR; TCRdb's version includes in-frame clones alone and lacks a portion of them. The profile shows tens of thousands of clones, 85% to 90% of them singletons. Looked up from germline, CDR1 is LNHDA and CDR2 is SQIVND (reference sequence). The CDR3 has 17 amino acids. Unmatched junction bases numbered 7, after V lost 5 bases and J lost 1 base. This chain uses TRBV19 with TRBJ1-4, with TRBD1 matching 10 bases. The clonotype was recovered from a human donor in a cohort sampled during active COVID-19. The sample consisted of peripheral blood. CDR3: CASSPRQGAGTNEKLFF. CDR3 nucleotide sequence: TGTGCCAGTAGTCCCAGACAGGGGGCAGGAACTAATGAAAAACTGTTTTTT. Using reference TRBV19 and TRBJ1-4 for the parts outside the CDR3, the full variable domain is DGGITQSPKYLFRKEGQNVTLSCEQNLNHDAMYWYRQDPGQGLRLIYYSQIVNDFQKGDIAEGYSVSREKKESFPLTVTSAQKNPTAFYLCASSPRQGAGTNEKLFFGSGTQLSVL.